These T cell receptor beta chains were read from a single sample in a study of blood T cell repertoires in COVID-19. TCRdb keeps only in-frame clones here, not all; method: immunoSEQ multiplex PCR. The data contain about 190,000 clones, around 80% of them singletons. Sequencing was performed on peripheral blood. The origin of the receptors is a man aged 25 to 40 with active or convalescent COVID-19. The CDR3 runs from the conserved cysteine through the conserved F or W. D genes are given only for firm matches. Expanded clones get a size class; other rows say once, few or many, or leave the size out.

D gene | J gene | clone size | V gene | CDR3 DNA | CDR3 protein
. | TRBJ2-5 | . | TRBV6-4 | TGTGCCAGCAGTGACTCGAAGTACACCCGGCGGGTCCAAGAGACCCAGTACTTC | CASSDSKYTRRVQETQYF
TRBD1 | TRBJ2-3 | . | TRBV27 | TGTGCCAGCAGTGAAGGGAGGGGACAGGGGGTGGCAGATACGCAGTATTTT | CASSEGRGQGVADTQYF
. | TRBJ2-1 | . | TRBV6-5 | TGTGCCAGCAGTTACGGAGCTGAGCGTCCCTACAATGAGCAGTTCTTC | CASSYGAERPYNEQFF
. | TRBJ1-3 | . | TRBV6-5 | TGTGCCAGCAGTTCAACAGGGAGCTCTGGAAACACCATATATTTT | CASSSTGSSGNTIYF
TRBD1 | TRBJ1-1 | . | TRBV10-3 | TGTGCCATCAGGGAGGGGGCGGCTGAAGCTTTCTTT | CAIREGAAEAFF
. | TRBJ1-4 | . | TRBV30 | TGTGCCTGGAGTGTGGGGAGGGTAACTAATGAAAAACTGTTTTTT | CAWSVGRVTNEKLFF
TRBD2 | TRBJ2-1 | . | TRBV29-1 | TGCAGCGTTGAAGAGGGGACTAGCGGTAGCTCCTACAATGAGCAGTTCTTC | CSVEEGTSGSSYNEQFF
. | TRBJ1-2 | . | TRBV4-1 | TGCGCCAGCAGCCAAGACCCCCGGACTGACTATGGCTACACCTTC | CASSQDPRTDYGYTF
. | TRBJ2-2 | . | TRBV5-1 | TGCGCCAGCAGCTTAGCCGGGTCCGTCGCCGGGGAGCTGTTTTTT | CASSLAGSVAGELFF
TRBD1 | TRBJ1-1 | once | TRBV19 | TGTGCCAGTACGACAGGGCCGCTTCAGAACACTGAAGCTTTCTTT | CASTTGPLQNTEAFF
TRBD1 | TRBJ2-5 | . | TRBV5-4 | TGTGCCAGCAGCCCGTCTGTACAGGGGGCCCGGCAGACCCAGTACTTC | CASSPSVQGARQTQYF
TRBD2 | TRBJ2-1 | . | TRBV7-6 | TGTGCCAGCAGCTATAGTGGACTAGCGGGAGGTTTGGTTTTCAATGAGCAGTTCTTC | CASSYSGLAGGLVFNEQFF
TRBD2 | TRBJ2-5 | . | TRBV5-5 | TGTGCCAGCAGCTTGGTGTGGGGGACTAGGCCGTACCAAGAGACCCAGTACTTC | CASSLVWGTRPYQETQYF
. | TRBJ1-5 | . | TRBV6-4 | TGTGCCAGCAGTGACTCCAGGGGTCAGCCCCAGCATTTT | CASSDSRGQPQHF
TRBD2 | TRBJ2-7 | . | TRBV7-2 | TGTGCCAGCAGCACCGGGGGGGCGGCCTACGAGCAGTACTTC | CASSTGGAAYEQYF
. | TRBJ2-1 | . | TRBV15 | TGTGCCACCAGCAGAGATGGGTCGAGCGGTGAGCAGTTCTTC | CATSRDGSSGEQFF
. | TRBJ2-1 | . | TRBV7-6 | TGTGCCAGCAGCTTAGCGGGGGCCTTTTACAATGAGCAGTTCTTC | CASSLAGAFYNEQFF
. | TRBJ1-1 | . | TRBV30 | TGTGCCTGGAGGACCCAGGGACTTAACACTGAAGCTTTCTTT | CAWRTQGLNTEAFF
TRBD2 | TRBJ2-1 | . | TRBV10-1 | TGCGCCAGCAGTTCGACTAGCGGGTTGGTCGGCGATGAGCAGTTCTTC | CASSSTSGLVGDEQFF
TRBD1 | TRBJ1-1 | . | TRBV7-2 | TGTGCCAGCAGCCTCGGGACAGGGGGGAAGGCTTTCTTT | CASSLGTGGKAFF
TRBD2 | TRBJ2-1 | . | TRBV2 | TGTGCCAGCAAGGGAGCTAGCGGGGGCTACAATGAGCAGTTCTTC | CASKGASGGYNEQFF
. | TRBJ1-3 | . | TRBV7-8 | TGTGCCAGCAGCTTAGACAGCGGTGCTGGAAACACCATATATTTT | CASSLDSGAGNTIYF
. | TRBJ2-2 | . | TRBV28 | TGTGCCAGCAGTTTGGCAGGGGCCGGGGAGCTGTTTTTT | CASSLAGAGELFF
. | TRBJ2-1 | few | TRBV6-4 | TGTGCCAGCGTCTCAGGGGAGAATGAGCAGTTCTTC | CASVSGENEQFF
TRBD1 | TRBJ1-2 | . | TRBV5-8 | TGTGCCAGCAGCCAGGGGACAGCGACTGCCGACGGTGGCTACACCTTC | CASSQGTATADGGYTF
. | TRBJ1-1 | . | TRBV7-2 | TGTGCCAGCAGCTCGCTGGCGGGGCAAGGGAACACTGAAGCTTTCTTT | CASSSLAGQGNTEAFF
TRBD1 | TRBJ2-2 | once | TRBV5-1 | TGCGCCAGCAGCTACGGGACAGGGGTTACCGGGGAGCTGTTTTTT | CASSYGTGVTGELFF
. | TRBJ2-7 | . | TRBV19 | TGTGCCAGTAGTAAGCTCACCGGGGAATCCTACGAGCAGTACTTC | CASSKLTGESYEQYF
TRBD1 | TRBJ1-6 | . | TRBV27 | TGTGCCAGCGGGATACAGGGGAACCCCCTCCACTTT | CASGIQGNPLHF
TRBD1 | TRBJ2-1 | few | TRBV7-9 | TGTGCCAGCAGCTCCTCGTCGACAGGGGTGGATGAGCAGTTCTTC | CASSSSSTGVDEQFF
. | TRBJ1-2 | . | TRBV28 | TGTGCCAGCAGTTTGGGTCTCGGGACAACTAACTATGGCTACACCTTC | CASSLGLGTTNYGYTF
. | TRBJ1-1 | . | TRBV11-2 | TGTGCCAGCACCTATACCAGGGGTGTTGGGGGTGAAGCTTTCTTT | CASTYTRGVGGEAFF
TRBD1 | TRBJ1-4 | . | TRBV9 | TGTGCCAGCAGCGTAGGAGTACAGGGGGATGAAAAACTGTTTTTT | CASSVGVQGDEKLFF
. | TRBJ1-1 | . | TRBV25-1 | TGTGCCAGCAGTGTAGGGGTGAACACTGAAGCTTTCTTT | CASSVGVNTEAFF
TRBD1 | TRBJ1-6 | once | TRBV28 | TGTGCCAGCAGAGCCGGGACAGGGGGAAGTTCACCCCTCCACTTT | CASRAGTGGSSPLHF
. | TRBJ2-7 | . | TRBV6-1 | TGTGCCAGCAGTGAAGGGGCACAGTTCTCCTACGAGCAGTACTTC | CASSEGAQFSYEQYF
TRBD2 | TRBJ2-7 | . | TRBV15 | TGTGCCCGGGGGGAGAAGGCCTACGAGCAGTACTTC | CARGEKAYEQYF
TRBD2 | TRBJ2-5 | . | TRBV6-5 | TGTGCCAGCAGTTGGGGGGGCCAAGAGACCCAGTACTTC | CASSWGGQETQYF
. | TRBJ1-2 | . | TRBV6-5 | TGTGCCAGCACTGGGGGGTCGGGCTATGGCTACACCTTC | CASTGGSGYGYTF
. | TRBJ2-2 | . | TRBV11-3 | TGTGCCAGCAGCTTAGCGACAGGGAACACCGGGGAGCTGTTTTTT | CASSLATGNTGELFF
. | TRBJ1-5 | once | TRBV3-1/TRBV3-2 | TGTGCCAGCAGCCGTTCGGGGGAAGGCAATCAGCCCCAGCATTTT | CASSRSGEGNQPQHF
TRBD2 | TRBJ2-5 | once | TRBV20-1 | TGCAGTGCTAGTACCCTAGCGGGGGCCCAAGAGACCCAGTACTTC | CSASTLAGAQETQYF
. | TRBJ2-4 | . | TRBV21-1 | TGTGCCAGCGGCCAGACAGGGAAAAACATTCAGTACTTC | CASGQTGKNIQYF
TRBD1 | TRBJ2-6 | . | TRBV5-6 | TGTGCCAGCAGCTTGGACAGGGGAGCAGCAGGGGCCAACGTCCTGACTTTC | CASSLDRGAAGANVLTF
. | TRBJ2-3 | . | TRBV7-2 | TGTGCCAGCAGCTTAGGGAGCGGCACAGATACGCAGTATTTT | CASSLGSGTDTQYF
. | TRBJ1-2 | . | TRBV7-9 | TGTGCCAGCAGCTTATTTTCCACGGAGTATGGCTACACCTTC | CASSLFSTEYGYTF
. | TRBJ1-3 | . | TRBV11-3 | TGTGCCAGCAGCGTCTCGGGCTCTGGAAACACCATATATTTT | CASSVSGSGNTIYF
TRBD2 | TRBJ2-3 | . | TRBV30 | TGTGCCTGGAGCTCTGGGGGGGTAGATACGCAGTATTTT | CAWSSGGVDTQYF
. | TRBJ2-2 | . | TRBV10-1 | TGCGCCAGCAGTGCCATCCCGAACACCGGGGAGCTGTTTTTT | CASSAIPNTGELFF
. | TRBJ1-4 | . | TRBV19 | TGTGCCAGTAGTCGGGGGGAAGATGAAAAACTGTTTTTT | CASSRGEDEKLFF
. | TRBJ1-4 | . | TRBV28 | TGTGCCAGCAGTTTCCACGGGGGGACTAATGAAAAACTGTTTTTT | CASSFHGGTNEKLFF
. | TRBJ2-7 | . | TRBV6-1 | TGTGCCAGCAGACACCTTCTCGAGCAGTACTTC | CASRHLLEQYF
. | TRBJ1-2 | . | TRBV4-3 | TGCGCCAGCAGCCAAGATACGGGAGCGGATGGCTACACCTTC | CASSQDTGADGYTF
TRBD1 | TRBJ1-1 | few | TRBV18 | TGTGCCAGCTCAGCTATACAGGGGGCGGGAAAGACTGAAGCTTTCTTT | CASSAIQGAGKTEAFF
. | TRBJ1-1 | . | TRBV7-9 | TGTGCCAGCATCCCGAATCCGGACTCTGAAGCTTTCTTT | CASIPNPDSEAFF
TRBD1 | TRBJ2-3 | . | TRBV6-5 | TGTGCCAGCAGACACAGGGGCTCTAGCACAGATACGCAGTATTTT | CASRHRGSSTDTQYF
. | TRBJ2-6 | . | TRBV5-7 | TGTGCCAGCAGCTTCTCCTCTGGGGCCAACGTCCTGACTTTC | CASSFSSGANVLTF
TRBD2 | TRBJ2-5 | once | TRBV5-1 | TGCGCCAGCAGTTCGGGACTAACGGGGGAAGAGACCCAGTACTTC | CASSSGLTGEETQYF
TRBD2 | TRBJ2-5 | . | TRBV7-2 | TGTGCCAGCAGCTTATCTAGCGGGAGCCAAGAGACCCAGTACTTC | CASSLSSGSQETQYF
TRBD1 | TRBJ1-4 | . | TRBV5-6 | TGTGCCAGCAGCCGGGGACAGCCTGGAAAACTGTTTTTT | CASSRGQPGKLFF